The 28 T cell receptor beta chains listed next were all sequenced from one sample in a study of blood T cell repertoires in COVID-19. Clones were read by immunoSEQ multiplex PCR, and TCRdb kept only the in-frame ones, dropping some. The sample has fewer than 200,000 clones; 70% to 85% are singletons. The specimen was peripheral blood. These receptors were obtained from a woman of 80 years or more with acute or convalescent COVID-19.

This sequence joins TRBV27 and TRBJ1-2, with 7 bases that match TRBD1. Trimming removed 4 bases from V and 4 bases from J; junction bases left unmatched: 3. CDR3 size: 13 residues. The germline gives CDR1 MNHEY, CDR2 SMNVEV (reference sequence). The CDR3: CASSWAGGYGYTF. The CDR3 DNA follows: TGTGCCAGCAGTTGGGCAGGGGGCTATGGCTACACCTTC.

This rearrangement joins TRBV9 to TRBJ2-3; D is ambiguous. This CDR3 spans 11 amino acids. V was cut by 4 bases and J by 4 bases, with 4 bases left in between. Germline CDR1 is SGDLS and CDR2 is YYNGEE. The CDR3 here is CASSSSDTQYF. CDR3 nucleotide sequence: TGTGCCAGCAGCTCTTCAGATACGCAGTATTTT.

This clone was found a few times. The chain carries TRBV24-1 and TRBJ2-1; TRBD2 matches at 9 bases. The CDR3 length is 16 residues. The junction had 13 bases not matched to a gene; V was cut back by 4 bases and J by 10 bases. CDR1 KGHDR and CDR2 SFDVKD come from the germline V gene. The CDR3 sequence: CATSDLAVAGAQEQFF. The CDR3 DNA reads as TGTGCCACCAGTGACCTGGCGGTAGCGGGGGCCCAAGAGCAGTTCTTC.

The J gene is TRBJ1-5, the V gene TRBV24-1, with D maybe TRBD1 (5 bases). Deletions cut 3 bases from V and 9 bases from J, with 20 bases between. The CDR3 loop spans 16 amino acids. CDR1 is KGHDR, CDR2 SFDVKD, per germline. The CDR3 DNA reads TGTGCCACCAGTGATCCCGACAGTACCCCTGTCGGGCCCCAGCATTTT. This translates into CATSDPDSTPVGPQHF.

The V gene is TRBV24-1, the J gene TRBJ1-3; D is uncertain. The CDR3 covers 15 residues. In germline, CDR1 is KGHDR, CDR2 SFDVKD. The V end was cut by 3 bases, the J end by 2 bases, with 10 bases between. This chain's CDR3 is CATSDTDSTGNTIYF. CDR3 nucleotides: TGTGCCACCAGTGATACGGACTCGACTGGAAACACCATATATTTT.

The J gene is TRBJ2-5, the V gene TRBV7-2; 8 nucleotides line up with TRBD1. J lost 4 bases, V lost 3 bases, and 4 bases had no gene match. The CDR3 contains 14 residues. Looked up from germline, CDR1 is SGHTA and CDR2 is FQGNSA. In nucleotides, the CDR3 is TGTGCCAGCAGCTTCGACAGGGGCCCAGAGACCCAGTACTTC. It specifies CASSFDRGPETQYF.

The sample holds one count of this clone. The genes are TRBV5-6 and TRBJ2-5; 7 positions agree with TRBD2. In germline, CDR1 is SGHDT, CDR2 YYEEEE. With 6 bases clipped from V and 5 bases from J, the junction kept 7 bases outside the gene matches. The CDR3 extends over 13 amino acids. This CDR3 is CASTPVGGETQYF. In DNA, the CDR3 is TGTGCCAGCACCCCCGTGGGGGGGGAGACCCAGTACTTC. The entire variable domain, with the rest obtained from reference TRBV5-6 and TRBJ2-5, is as follows: DAGVTQSPTHLIKTRGQQVTLRCSPKSGHDTVSWYQQALGQGPQFIFQYYEEEERQRGNFPDRFSGHQFPNYSSELNVNALLLGDSALYLCASTPVGGETQYFGPGTRLLVL.

The gene calls are TRBV3-1 (or the pseudogene TRBV3-2) and TRBJ1-1, with D hard to call. Trimming removed 4 bases at V and 1 base at J, with 13 bases between. The CDR3 runs 15 residues. The germline V gene has CDR1 LGHDT and CDR2 YNNKEL (reference sequence). DNA of the CDR3: TGTGCCAGCAGCCCCTTCGTTCGGGAGAACACTGAAGCTTTCTTT. Its translation is CASSPFVRENTEAFF.

Notes on this clone: The sample contains more than one DNA sequence encoding this CDR3. The chain links TRBV6-5 to TRBJ1-1; D is possibly TRBD1 (5 bases). V was pared by 5 bases and J by 1 base, with 8 bases between. The CDR3 covers 13 residues. Germline V lookup: CDR1 MNHEY, CDR2 SVGAGI. As DNA, the CDR3 is TGTGCCAGCAGTCCAAGGGGGAACACTGAAGCTTTCTTT. Residues: CASSPRGNTEAFF.

V gene TRBV27 combines with J gene TRBJ1-4; 9 nucleotides match TRBD1. CDR1 MNHEY and CDR2 SMNVEV come from the germline V gene (reference sequence). The CDR3 is made up of 17 amino acids. V trimming: 1 base; J trimming: 5 bases; junction bases outside the gene matches: 8. The CDR3 is CASSLFPAGQGNEKLFF. CDR3 in DNA: TGTGCCAGCAGTTTATTTCCCGCGGGACAGGGAAATGAAAAACTGTTTTTT.

This clone was detected only once. The chain uses TRBV12-3 or TRBV12-4 and TRBJ2-7; a weak D match, TRBD2 (6 bases). The CDR3 has 13 residues. V lost 6 bases to trimming and J lost 5 bases, with 14 bases between them. Here the CDR3 DNA reads TGTGCCAGCAGACCCGGGGGAGGCGACGAGCAGTACTTC. It codes for CASRPGGGDEQYF.

The chain carries TRBV4-1 and TRBJ2-1; unclear D gene. The CDR3 contains 15 residues. V shed 0 bases and J shed 7 bases, with 13 bases lying between them. Germline V lookup: CDR1 MGHRA, CDR2 YSYEKL. CDR3 protein: CASSQEGGMGNEQFF. The CDR3 DNA follows: TGCGCCAGCAGCCAAGAAGGCGGTATGGGTAATGAGCAGTTCTTC.

V is TRBV18 and J is TRBJ2-7, with 8 bases that match TRBD1. Unmatched junction bases numbered 11, after V lost 6 bases and J lost 7 bases. Germline V CDR1 and CDR2: KGHSH, LQKENI. The CDR3 runs 14 residues. CDR3 in DNA: TGTGCCAGCTCCATGGGACAGGAGAAAGGGGAGCAGTACTTC. Residues: CASSMGQEKGEQYF.

This clone was counted a single time. The chain links TRBV2 to TRBJ1-2, with unresolved D. The V end lost 3 bases, the J end lost 4 bases, and 15 bases lay between the germline ends. Germline lookup yields CDR1 SNHLY and CDR2 FYNNEI. CDR3 length equals 15 residues. The DNA of the CDR3 is TGTGCCAGCAGTGACACCTATAAAGAAAGCTATGGCTACACCTTC. This gives the protein CASSDTYKESYGYTF.

The V call is TRBV7-9, the J call TRBJ1-6, with D hard to call. The V gene lost 3 bases and the J gene lost 10 bases, with 13 bases spanning the gap. Germline CDR1 SEHNR, CDR2 FQNEAQ (reference sequence). This CDR3 is 14 amino acids long. This chain's CDR3 is CASSLDPRGSPLHF. DNA of the CDR3: TGTGCCAGCAGCTTGGACCCGCGGGGATCACCCCTCCACTTT.

CDR3 region: CASSQDPSETEAFF. In nucleotides, the CDR3 is TGTGCCAGCAGCCAAGATCCCAGCGAAACTGAAGCTTTCTTT. This chain links TRBV4-2 with TRBJ1-1; D gene unclear. Trimming left V 0 bases short and J 5 bases short, with 10 bases between. Germline assignment: CDR1 LGHNA and CDR2 YNFKEQ. This CDR3 contains 14 residues.

The chain employs TRBV25-1 and TRBJ2-5; 14 bases map to TRBD2. Germline CDR1 is MGHDK and CDR2 is SYGVNS. With V trimmed by 7 bases and J by 4 bases, 14 bases remained unmatched. There are 18 residues in the CDR3. The CDR3 loop reads CASMGPGTSGSTGETQYF. CDR3 nucleotide sequence: TGTGCCAGCATGGGCCCGGGGACTAGCGGGAGTACGGGAGAGACCCAGTACTTC.

The chain joins TRBV5-1 to TRBJ2-1, with 9 nucleotides matching TRBD2. The J segment lost 4 bases and the V segment lost 3 bases, leaving 8 bases of the junction unmatched. Germline values: CDR1 SGHRS, CDR2 YFSETQ. This CDR3 has 16 residues. The CDR3 DNA sequence: TGCGCCAGCAGCTCCTTCGCCGCGGGGGGGTACAATGAGCAGTTCTTC. Its translation is CASSSFAAGGYNEQFF.

The gene calls are TRBV4-3 and TRBJ1-1, with D possibly being TRBD1 (6 bases). Trimming removed 4 bases from V and 5 bases from J, with 17 bases in between. The CDR3 has 15 residues. Germline loops: CDR1 LGHNA, CDR2 YSLEER. In DNA, the CDR3 is TGCGCCAGCAGCCCAGGGGCCCGCTGGGAGACTGAAGCTTTCTTT. Translating it yields CASSPGARWETEAFF.

This chain connects TRBV12-5 to TRBJ2-7; 8 nucleotides line up with TRBD1. From germline, CDR1 is LGHNT and CDR2 FRNRAP. This CDR3 comprises 15 residues. After removal of 2 bases from V and 3 bases from J, the junction contained 6 bases not matched to a gene. CDR3 bases: TGTGCTAGTGGTTTGTCATGGACAGGGCGCTACGAGCAGTACTTC. It codes for CASGLSWTGRYEQYF.

This clone turned up a few times. The chain is built from TRBV6-1 and TRBJ2-1, with TRBD2 matching 7 bases. Germline V gives CDR1 MNHNS, CDR2 SASEGT. The ends lost 1 base at V and 4 bases at J; junction bases unmatched: 4. This CDR3 spans 15 amino acids. The CDR3 bases are TGTGCCAGCAGTGAAGTTATCGGGAGGTACAATGAGCAGTTCTTC. Translated, it gives CASSEVIGRYNEQFF.

The chain uses TRBV6-2 or TRBV6-3 and TRBJ2-1, with no clear D. V dropped 2 bases and J dropped 13 bases, with 9 bases sitting between them. Germline V lookup: CDR1 MNHEY, CDR2 SVGEGT. The CDR3 is 11 amino acids. CDR3 amino acids: CASSYNQVQFF. The DNA of the CDR3 is TGTGCCAGCAGTTACAACCAGGTACAGTTCTTC.

The chain couples TRBV30 to TRBJ2-5; TRBD1 might be the D (6 bases). Trimming cost V 3 bases and J 1 base, with 12 bases left between them. CDR3 length equals 14 residues. Germline V gene lookup returns CDR1 GTSNPN and CDR2 SVGIG (reference sequence). The DNA for the CDR3 is TGTGCCTGGAGGTGGCAGGGGATCCAAGAGACCCAGTACTTC. Residues: CAWRWQGIQETQYF.

This clone was found once. This chain joins TRBV2 and TRBJ1-4; TRBD1 matches 11 bases. With V trimmed by 6 bases and J by 5 bases, 5 bases remained unmatched. CDR3 length: 15 residues. Germline CDR1 reads SNHLY; CDR2 reads FYNNEI. CDR3 DNA sequence: TGTGCCAGCAGGGCCGGGACAGGGGGAAATGAAAAACTGTTTTTT. Its translation is CASRAGTGGNEKLFF.

The rearrangement links TRBV11-3 to TRBJ2-1; TRBD2 aligns across 12 bases. This CDR3 is 19 amino acids long. CDR1 and CDR2 (germline): SGHNT, YENEEA. Trimming removed 2 bases from V and 3 bases from J; junction bases left unmatched: 11. The CDR3 DNA sequence: TGTGCCAGCAGCTTACGGCAGGGACTAGCGGGCGGGAACTACAATGAGCAGTTCTTC. Translation gives CASSLRQGLAGGNYNEQFF.

This rearrangement joins TRBV29-1 to TRBJ1-1, with 7 bases lining up with TRBD1. This CDR3 is built from 13 residues. V was clipped by 7 bases and J by 3 bases; unmatched bases: 8. Germline values: CDR1 SQVTM, CDR2 ANQGSEA. The DNA of the CDR3 is TGCAGCGCCCATAGAGACAGGGACACTGAAGCTTTCTTT. Amino acids: CSAHRDRDTEAFF.

This clone was detected only a few times. The chain carries TRBV10-3 and TRBJ1-1; perhaps TRBD1 as D (5 bases). The germline V gene encodes CDR1 ENHRY and CDR2 SYGVKD. V was pared by 11 bases and J by 5 bases, with 15 bases between. The CDR3 runs to 12 residues. The CDR3 DNA follows: TGTGCCGCGGCAGGGCGGGAAACTGAAGCTTTCTTT. Encoded protein: CAAAGRETEAFF.

In its sample, this clone was seen a few times. This chain links TRBV11-1 with TRBJ1-1; D is perhaps TRBD1 (5 bases). This CDR3 has 13 amino acids. Germline V lookup: CDR1 SGHAT, CDR2 FQDESV (reference sequence). V lost 3 bases and J 1 base, leaving 6 bases between the germline ends. CDR3 sequence reads: CASSFQGNTEAFF. CDR3 DNA sequence: TGTGCCAGCAGCTTCCAGGGGAACACTGAAGCTTTCTTT.